The present TCR beta chain was sequenced within a study of identical twins (TCRdb year 2016). At the level of the whole study: To test whether fetal clonotypes persist, this study deep-sequenced TCR alpha and beta repertoires from monozygotic twins, from unrelated adults of various ages, and from cord blood. To rule out contamination, the twin experiments were replicated at different times with different library preparation protocols. Broader findings and caveats from the paper: Zero-insertion analyses could be partly confounded by invariant T cells such as MAIT and iNKT, although diverse VJ usage argued against such confounding for most clonotypes. Conclusions relied on cross-sectional statistical analysis, since the same donors could not be followed over many years. A weaker excess of twin sharing was found in beta out-of-frame sequences because the signal-to-noise ratio was lowered by fewer shared sequences. Fewer insertions were carried by abundant cord blood beta clonotypes; a weaker similar trend was observed in young adult naive repertoires, while no such trend was observed in memory repertoires. Compared with coincidental sharing between unrelated individuals, out-of-frame TCR alpha sequences shared between twins showed an excess of sequences with low generation probability. Out-of-frame TCR alpha sharing in monozygotic twins was systematically underestimated by recombination models, whereas sharing between unrelated individuals was in agreement with the recombination models.

Libraries came from 5' RACE. The instrument was an Illumina HiSeq 2000. Template switching added a universal primer binding site, and the final cDNA carried a unique molecular identifier that allowed TCR cDNA molecules to be counted accurately. Specific primers in the conserved constant-segment region were used to synthesize first-strand cDNA for the TCR alpha and beta chains. To control for contamination, every cDNA library carried two barcodes: a SMART-Mk sample barcode plus Illumina barcodes. Two successive PCR steps introduced TruSeq adapter sequences along with Illumina sample barcodes. Sequencing of the TCR alpha and beta cDNA libraries was done on the Illumina HiSeq platform using custom primers. The original pipeline was this. Raw reads were processed with MiGEC to extract unique molecular identifiers, and MiXCR was used to determine CDR3 positions. Recombination models were inferred per individual with the repgenHMM and IGoR tools using an EM algorithm. Shared clonotypes were analyzed with the tcR package in R, and sharing was normalized by the product of cloneset sizes. To study raw recombination free of thymic and clonal selection effects, out-of-frame nonproductive sequences were analyzed. TCRdb's own reprocessing of the public reads used fastp at Q25 and MiXCR and kept productive beta chains. Every distinct CDR3 protein forms one entry, paired with its most common genes and DNA. The V and J calls follow TCRdb's processing rather than the paper's. This sample has 550,000 to 800,000 distinct CDR3 sequences in its table, and just over 7% of those were observed once. Of the sample, around 1.6% falls within the top ten clones.

Every donor in the study was a healthy Caucasian. The twin cohort consisted of three pairs of female monozygotic twins, all aged roughly 18 to 30 years. RNA for TCR libraries was isolated from peripheral blood mononuclear cells. Its CDR3 holds 15 amino acids, cysteine through phenylalanine. The sequence is cut down to CDR3 DNA, 45 bases in frame from base 1. A distance of 10 bases separates the germline ends of V and J, which lose 0 bases and 2 bases respectively. Sequences LNHNV (CDR1) and YYDKDF (CDR2) are obtained from the germline V gene (reference sequence). With regard to this clonotype: Its antigen target is currently unknown. No base quality values were provided; no much bigger clone lies one nucleotide off.

These data also formed part of another study, on yellow fever vaccine responses in identical twins. The second paper states: The authors reported that the T cell response to vaccination in identical twins appeared partly convergent and partly personalized. Focusing on identical twins, the study followed the T cell clones that responded to the vaccine, and did so with precision.

The chain couples TRBV15 to TRBJ1-2; a confident D gene designation cannot be given. The clonotype originates from a woman under 30 in good health. Input material: PBMCs. The CDR3 here reads CATSREETGNYGYTF. The bases are TGTGCCACCAGCAGAGAGGAGACGGGCAACTATGGCTACACCTTC.